This T cell receptor (beta chain) was recorded in a study of blood T cell repertoires in COVID-19. The germline gives CDR1 SGHAT, CDR2 FQNNGV. Trimming stripped 1 base from V and 5 bases from J, with 8 bases between. CDR3 length: 13 residues. The protocol was immunoSEQ multiplex PCR, while the TCRdb copy is restricted to in-frame clones and leaves out a portion. In the table there are about 57,000 clones, 75% to 95% of which are singletons. In this sample, this clone turned up once. The origin of this receptor is a man in his sixties with acute or convalescent COVID-19. V and J are TRBV11-2 and TRBJ1-1, with a weak D call TRBD1 (6 bases). Sequencing was performed on peripheral blood. The CDR3 reads CASSLGRGTEAFF. CDR3 DNA: TGTGCCAGCAGCTTAGGAAGGGGGACTGAAGCTTTCTTT.